This T cell receptor beta chain derives from a study of shared clonotypes between healthy human individuals. Study-wide findings and caveats: About 5% was the fraction of naive CD4 clonotypes found shared across a few donors.

Caucasian adults living in Nashville, Tennessee, provided all samples. A split of CD4+ cells into CD45RA+ naive and CD45RA-negative memory subsets was performed. To note about this clone: Its cognate antigen is unknown.

Generated by immunoSEQ multiplex PCR, the TCRdb table keeps only in-frame clones and is missing some. The data show roughly 2 million clones, approximately 94% seen once. The CDR3 loop spans 14 amino acids. V lost 1 base and J lost 10; bases outside the gene matches: 9. Germline CDR1 and CDR2: GTSNPN and SVGIG (reference sequence). The origin of this receptor is a man aged 18 to 30 in good health. The specimen sequenced was naive CD4+ T cells sorted from blood. Regarding subset: CD45RA+ positively selected. The rearrangement uses TRBV30 and TRBJ1-4, with 7 bases that match TRBD1. The DNA for the CDR3 is TGTGCCTGGAGTGGACAGGGTTTGGGAGGAAAACTGTTTTTT. Amino acid sequence: CAWSGQGLGGKLFF.